This T cell receptor (beta chain) was identified in a study of OX40 agonist ivuxolimab in advanced cancers. Study-level background: The drug used for patients, ivuxolimab, was an agonistic anti-OX40 (CD134) antibody.

Only in-frame clones appear in the TCRdb table, and some are missing; sequencing was by immunoSEQ multiplex PCR. The table lists fewer than 85,000 clones, around 86% of them singletons. CDR1 is SGHTA, CDR2 FQGTGA, per germline. The CDR3 runs 13 residues. The V gene lost 1 base and the J gene lost 6 bases, with 9 bases spanning the gap. The chain uses TRBV7-3 and TRBJ1-2; D not resolved. The clonotype was recovered from an adult with an advanced solid tumor such as melanoma, head and neck, liver or kidney cancer. The input for sequencing was CD4+ or CD8+ T cells sorted from blood, taken in a trial of the OX40 agonist ivuxolimab. In DNA, the CDR3 is TGTGCCAGCAGCTTAAGGGCAGGCGATGGCTACACCTTC. This translates into CASSLRAGDGYTF.